This TCR beta chain was sequenced during a study of CD8 T cells in ankylosing spondylitis. Study-wide findings and caveats: As reported, disease-linked clones showed significant enrichment in matched ankylosing spondylitis synovial fluid. Ankylosing spondylitis blood appeared to be characterized by a TCR beta motif of eight or nine highly homologous variants. Previous work reported some of these motif variants in the synovial fluid and blood of reactive arthritis.

Comments on this clonotype: Its cognate antigen is unknown.

Each CDR3 protein is one row after TCRdb ran MiXCR on the 5' RACE reads. This table has about 800,000 distinct CDR3 sequences, approximately 10% appearing once. This receptor was taken from a male donor with ankylosing spondylitis. The material sequenced was blood, either unsorted or a sorted T cell fraction (not recorded which).

DNA of the CDR3: TGTGCCAGCAGCCAAGATGTCGGAGTTGGTGCTTTCTTT. Translated, it gives CASSQDVGVGAFF. The J gene is TRBJ1-1, the V gene TRBV4-2; no definite D call. V was trimmed by 0 bases and J by 11 bases, leaving 13 bases between them. The germline CDR1 and CDR2 sequences are LGHNA and YNFKEQ. The CDR3 runs 13 residues.